This T cell receptor (beta chain) came from a study of Graves' ophthalmopathy and Graves' hyperthyroidism. Study results and caveats: The authors also found most expanded thyroid clonotypes above 0.001 frequency in blood. It was with 70.59% sensitivity and about 72% specificity that the model predicted ophthalmopathy progression.

This clonotype has a count of ten or more. Its antigen is not identified. Amplification of the TCR beta CDR3 regions used RNA transcripts (as template). The authors performed first-round RT-PCR with HTBI primers and then a second-round multiplex PCR. TCRdb redid the calling of the multiplex PCR reads with MiXCR, one entry per CDR3 protein. The sample holds over a million distinct CDR3 sequences; about 36% are singletons and the top ten take around 10%. Looked up from germline, CDR1 is KGHSH and CDR2 is LQKENI. CDR3 size: 14 residues. V lost 1 base to trimming and J lost 7 bases, with 13 bases between them. None of the included patients had other autoimmune diseases, uncontrolled infections, pregnancy or lactation, as these led to exclusion.

The sequence was obtained from an adult man with Graves' hyperthyroidism. Sequencing used peripheral blood or thyroid tissue (not recorded which). The genes are TRBV18 and TRBJ1-2; no firm D call. CDR3 amino acids: CASSPLPEPSGYTF. The CDR3 coding sequence is TGTGCCAGCTCACCACTCCCTGAGCCAAGTGGCTACACCTTC.